The 7 T cell receptor beta chains below were found in one sample sequenced in a study of CD8 T cells in ankylosing spondylitis. TCRdb re-analysed the 5' RACE reads in MiXCR, keeping a single row per CDR3 protein. The sample records 30,000 to 45,000 distinct CDR3 sequences, about 11% being singletons. The sequenced sample consisted of synovial fluid, either unsorted or a sorted T cell fraction (not recorded which). The receptors shown here come from a male donor with ankylosing spondylitis.

This clonotype was picked up a small number of times. J is TRBJ2-7 and V is TRBV20-1; D is possibly TRBD2 (6 bases). CDR1 DFQATT and CDR2 SNEGSKA come from the germline V gene (reference sequence). The CDR3 extends over 16 amino acids. V was clipped by 2 bases and J by 4 bases, with 21 bases between them. The CDR3 loop reads CSARRPRPGLIYEQYF. CDR3 nucleotide sequence: TGCAGTGCTAGAAGACCTCGACCGGGACTGATTTACGAGCAGTACTTC.

In this sample, this clonotype turned up a few times. This chain connects TRBV12-5 to TRBJ2-1, with D uncertain. V was shortened by 7 bases and J by 10 bases, with 17 bases between the two germline ends. Germline V gene data show CDR1 as LGHNT and CDR2 as FRNRAP. The CDR3 totals 13 residues. CDR3 bases: TGTGCTAGTGCTCCGGGTGGTTTACGAGAGCAGTTCTTC. Protein sequence: CASAPGGLREQFF. Variable domain in full (rest from reference TRBV12-5 and TRBJ2-1): DARVTQTPRHKVTEMGQEVTMRCQPILGHNTVFWYRQTMMQGLELLAYFRNRAPLDDSGMPKDRFSAEMPDATLATLKIQPSEPRDSAVYFCASAPGGLREQFFGPGTRLTVL.

This clonotype has a handful of counts. This sequence joins TRBV20-1 and TRBJ2-3; D could derive from TRBD1 or TRBD2 (5 bases each). V was pared by 0 bases and J by 6 bases, with 19 bases between. CDR3 size: 16 residues. Germline-derived CDR1 and CDR2 are DFQATT and SNEGSKA (reference sequence). CDR3 coding DNA: TGCAGTGCTAGAGATCCGAGGGACGGAAGTGGGGATACGCAGTATTTT. It is translated as CSARDPRDGSGDTQYF.

This clonotype has at least ten counts. The rearrangement joins TRBV29-1 to TRBJ2-2; 9 nucleotides agree with TRBD1. This CDR3 is 13 amino acids long. The germline gives CDR1 SQVTM, CDR2 ANQGSEA. Trimming at V came to 7 bases and at J to 6 bases, leaving 6 bases not matched to a gene. This CDR3 reads CSAQWTGAGELFF. CDR3 nucleotide sequence: TGCAGCGCCCAATGGACAGGGGCCGGGGAGCTGTTTTTT.

This clonotype is classed as medium-sized. The CDR3 nucleotides are TGTGCCAGCAGCTTAGCGCCGGCAGGGCGTTCATTGGGAGATACGCAGTATTTT. Translating gives CASSLAPAGRSLGDTQYF. J is TRBJ2-3 and V is TRBV7-9, with a possible D match to TRBD1 (5 bases). The CDR3 has 18 residues. V lost 0 bases and J 5 bases, leaving 21 bases between the germline ends. Germline V lookup: CDR1 SEHNR, CDR2 FQNEAQ (reference sequence).

This clonotype occurred a few times. The gene calls are TRBV19 and TRBJ2-1; 11 positions agree with TRBD1. The CDR3 runs to 17 residues. Trimming at V came to 0 bases and at J to 4 bases, leaving 5 bases not matched to a gene. Germline CDR1 and CDR2: LNHDA and SQIVND (reference sequence). CDR3: CASSIDPGQGAYNEQFF. CDR3 coding DNA: TGTGCCAGTAGTATAGATCCCGGACAGGGGGCTTACAATGAGCAGTTCTTC. The variable domain in full, completed from reference TRBV19 and TRBJ2-1, reads DGGITQSPKYLFRKEGQNVTLSCEQNLNHDAMYWYRQDPGQGLRLIYYSQIVNDFQKGDIAEGYSVSREKKESFPLTVTSAQKNPTAFYLCASSIDPGQGAYNEQFFGPGTRLTVL.

This clonotype was recorded at least ten times. In DNA, the CDR3 is TGTGCCAGCAGCCCGGACACGATTAATCAGCCCCAGCATTTT. Its translation: CASSPDTINQPQHF. V usage is TRBV7-9 and J usage is TRBJ1-5; maybe TRBD1 (5 bases). CDR1 and CDR2 (germline): SEHNR, FQNEAQ (reference sequence). V lost 5 bases, J lost 4 bases, and 12 bases lay in between. This CDR3 is 14 amino acids long.